The rows below give T cell receptor beta chains drawn from one sample of a study of identical twins. TCRdb re-called the 5' RACE reads through MiXCR, storing one row per CDR3 protein. The data show about 470,000 distinct CDR3 sequences, less than 25% seen once. The data also belong to a second study, concerning T cells expressing NK-cell markers.

Sample: CD4+ T cells sorted from blood. Receptors were obtained from a woman under 30 in good health. Each CDR3 is given with its conserved first and last residue. D genes are given only for firm matches. Size is stated for part of the rows, as once, few or many counts, or as a class when the clone is expanded.

d_call,v_call,clone_size,j_call,cdr3_nt,cdr3_aa
.,TRBV5-1,few,TRBJ2-7,TGCGCCAGCAGCTTGGTGGGGTCCGCCGAGCAGTACTTC,CASSLVGSAEQYF
.,TRBV12-3/TRBV12-4,many,TRBJ2-4,TGTGCCAGCAGTTCCCAAGGGTTAGCCAAAAACATTCAGTACTTC,CASSSQGLAKNIQYF
.,TRBV10-3,.,TRBJ2-7,TGTGCCATCAGTGAGTCGTCAGTCGCGTACTTC,CAISESSVAYF
TRBD2,TRBV10-3,.,TRBJ2-1,TGTGCCATCAGTGAGCTGGCTAGCGGGAGCAATGAGCAGTTCTTC,CAISELASGSNEQFF
.,TRBV12-3/TRBV12-4,.,TRBJ1-6,TGTGCCAGCAGTCACCGGGGTCAGGGCAATTCACCCCTCCACTTT,CASSHRGQGNSPLHF
.,TRBV5-6,few,TRBJ1-2,TGTGCCAGCAGCTCTTTCCAGGGCGGAGGCTACACCTTC,CASSSFQGGGYTF
.,TRBV20-1,many,TRBJ1-1,TGCAGTGCTACCCAGGGGAACACTGAAGCTTTCTTT,CSATQGNTEAFF
TRBD2,TRBV3-1,.,TRBJ2-2,TGTGCCAGCAGCCACGGGGGGATCGTTTCGGGGGAGCTGTTTTTT,CASSHGGIVSGELFF
TRBD1,TRBV7-2,few,TRBJ2-3,TGTGCCAGCAGCATACGAGGGGGCGAGGCCCCAGATACGCAGTATTTT,CASSIRGGEAPDTQYF
.,TRBV10-3,once,TRBJ2-7,TGTGCCATCAGTGAGACTGCCCACGAGCAGTACTTC,CAISETAHEQYF
TRBD1,TRBV5-1,few,TRBJ1-2,TGCGCCAGCAGCCCGGGACAGCATGGTTATGGCTACACCTTC,CASSPGQHGYGYTF
.,TRBV20-1,few,TRBJ2-7,TGCAGCGCTCGGAGAGGGGTGGTATGGGAGCAGTACTTC,CSARRGVVWEQYF
TRBD2,TRBV7-2,.,TRBJ2-5,TGTGCCAGCAGCTTACAAAGCGGGGGGGGAGAGACCCAGTACTTC,CASSLQSGGGETQYF
.,TRBV12-3/TRBV12-4,.,TRBJ2-4,TGTGCCAGCAGTATTTGGGGGTGGAGACTGACGCCGGACATTCAGTACTTC,CASSIWGWRLTPDIQYF
.,TRBV25-1,.,TRBJ2-3,TGTGCCAGCAGTCTGGGTACCCACCCCACAGATACGCAGTATTTT,CASSLGTHPTDTQYF
TRBD2,TRBV12-3/TRBV12-4,few,TRBJ2-1,TGTGCCAGCAGGCCGGGACTAGCGGGCCTCACTTACTACAATGAGCAGTTCTTC,CASRPGLAGLTYYNEQFF
.,TRBV5-1,many,TRBJ2-2,TGCGCCAGCAGCTTGCAGGGTTTGAACACCGGGGAGCTGTTTTTT,CASSLQGLNTGELFF
.,TRBV20-1,few,TRBJ1-6,TGCAGTGCTAGAGATTCCCCGAGCTCCTATAATTCACCCCTCCACTTT,CSARDSPSSYNSPLHF
.,TRBV7-2,few,TRBJ1-2,TGTGCCAGCAGCTTCCAGTGGCCACAGGGCTACACCTTC,CASSFQWPQGYTF
.,TRBV7-9,few,TRBJ2-5,TGTGCCAGCAGCATACCAAGGGGAGGATTCCAAGAGACCCAGTACTTC,CASSIPRGGFQETQYF
.,TRBV6-5,.,TRBJ1-5,TGTGCCAGCAGTTACGTATATAGCAATCAGCCCCAGCATTTT,CASSYVYSNQPQHF
.,TRBV20-1,few,TRBJ2-1,TGCAGTGCTAGTCGGGACTCCCGCTCCTACAATGAGCAGTTCTTC,CSASRDSRSYNEQFF
.,TRBV12-3/TRBV12-4,few,TRBJ2-2,TGTGCCAGCAGCCGACAGAGCACCGGGGAGCTGTTTTTT,CASSRQSTGELFF
.,TRBV12-3/TRBV12-4,few,TRBJ2-2,TGTGCCAGCCCCGAACCGAACACCGGGGAGCTGTTTTTT,CASPEPNTGELFF
.,TRBV11-2,.,TRBJ2-7,TGTGCCAGCAGCCTGTGGGGCGACCGGGTCTACGAGCAGTACTTC,CASSLWGDRVYEQYF
.,TRBV6-5,.,TRBJ1-2,TGTGCCAGCAGTTACTCGGCTGGCAGGGCCTACACCTTC,CASSYSAGRAYTF
.,TRBV29-1,.,TRBJ2-1,TGCAGCGTTACCGGGGCTTCCAATGAGCAGTTCTTC,CSVTGASNEQFF
TRBD1,TRBV11-3,.,TRBJ1-1,TGTGCCAGCAGCGGAAAGGACAGGAGGCTTGAAGCTTTCTTT,CASSGKDRRLEAFF
.,TRBV11-2,.,TRBJ2-2,TGTGCCAGCAGCCAATCCTCCGCGAACACCGGGGAGCTGTTTTTT,CASSQSSANTGELFF
.,TRBV5-1,.,TRBJ2-3,TGCGCCAGCAGCTTGGCCCAGGGTCCAGATACGCAGTATTTT,CASSLAQGPDTQYF
.,TRBV7-9,few,TRBJ2-7,TGTGCCAGCAGCTTACCCGGACAGTCGGGCGAGCAGTACTTC,CASSLPGQSGEQYF
TRBD2,TRBV5-6,.,TRBJ2-1,TGTGCCAGCAGCAGATTAGCGGGGGGTGACCGGTTCTTC,CASSRLAGGDRFF
.,TRBV5-1,few,TRBJ2-7,TGCGCCAGCAGCTTGTATCCCCCCCACGAGCAGTACTTC,CASSLYPPHEQYF
TRBD2,TRBV20-1,.,TRBJ2-5,TGCAGTGGGGCCGCGGGGGGCCTCGGGCTCCAAGAGACCCAGTACTTC,CSGAAGGLGLQETQYF
.,TRBV5-1,.,TRBJ2-7,TGCGCCAGCAGCACGGAGGTTGGCCGGGAGCAGTACTTC,CASSTEVGREQYF
.,TRBV6-1,few,TRBJ1-1,TGTGCCAGCAGTGAAACCCTGAACACTGAAGCTTTCTTT,CASSETLNTEAFF
.,TRBV12-3/TRBV12-4,few,TRBJ2-3,TGTGCCAGCAGTCCCGGACTGACGCGCACGGATACGCAGTATTTT,CASSPGLTRTDTQYF
TRBD2,TRBV5-1,.,TRBJ2-2,TGCGCCAGCAGGTCGGGGGGAACTGTCGCCGGGGAGCTGTTTTTT,CASRSGGTVAGELFF
TRBD2,TRBV12-5,.,TRBJ2-3,TGTGCTAGTGGCCCAGGACTAGCGGGAGCAGATACGCAGTATTTT,CASGPGLAGADTQYF
TRBD2,TRBV7-4,few,TRBJ2-5,TGTGCCAGCGCAACGGGAGGGCGGTACCAAGAGACCCAGTACTTC,CASATGGRYQETQYF
.,TRBV7-2,few,TRBJ1-1,TGTGCCAGCAGCTCCTTGCAGGGATTCGCTTTCTTT,CASSSLQGFAFF
.,TRBV9,.,TRBJ2-2,TGTGCCAGCAGCGTAGATATCGGGGGGCGGTACACCGGGGAGCTGTTTTTT,CASSVDIGGRYTGELFF
TRBD1,TRBV15,few,TRBJ2-1,TGTGCCACCAGCAGACCGGGACAGGGAATCTATGAGCAGTTCTTC,CATSRPGQGIYEQFF
TRBD1,TRBV12-3/TRBV12-4,.,TRBJ2-7,TGTGCCAGCAGGGGACAGGGCCTAAGAGAGCAGTACTTC,CASRGQGLREQYF
TRBD1,TRBV6-1,few,TRBJ1-2,TGTGCCAGCAGTGGCGGGGGGGGACAGGCAAACTATGGCTACACCTTC,CASSGGGGQANYGYTF